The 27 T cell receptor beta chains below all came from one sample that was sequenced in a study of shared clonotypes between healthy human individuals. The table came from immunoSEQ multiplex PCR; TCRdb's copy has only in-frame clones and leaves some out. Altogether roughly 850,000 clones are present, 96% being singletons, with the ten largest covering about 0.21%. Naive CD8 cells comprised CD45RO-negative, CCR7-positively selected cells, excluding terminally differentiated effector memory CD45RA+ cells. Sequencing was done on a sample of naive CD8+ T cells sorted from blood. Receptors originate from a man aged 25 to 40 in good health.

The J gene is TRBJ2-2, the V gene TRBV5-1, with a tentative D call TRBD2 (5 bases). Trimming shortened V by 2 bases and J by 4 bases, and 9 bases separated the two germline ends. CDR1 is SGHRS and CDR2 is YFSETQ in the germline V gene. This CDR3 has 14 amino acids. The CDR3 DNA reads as TGCGCCAGCAGCTTCCGGGATTTCACCGGGGAGCTGTTTTTT. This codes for CASSFRDFTGELFF.

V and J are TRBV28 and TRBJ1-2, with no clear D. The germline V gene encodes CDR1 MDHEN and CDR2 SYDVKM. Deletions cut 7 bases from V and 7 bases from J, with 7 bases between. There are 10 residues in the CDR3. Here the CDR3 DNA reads TGTGCCAGCAAAGGGTCTGGCTACACCTTC. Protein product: CASKGSGYTF.

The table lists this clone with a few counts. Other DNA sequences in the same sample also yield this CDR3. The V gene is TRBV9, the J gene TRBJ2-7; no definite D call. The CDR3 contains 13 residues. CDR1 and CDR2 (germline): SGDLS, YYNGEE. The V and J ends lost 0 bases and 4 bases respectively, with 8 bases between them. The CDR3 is CASSVGSTYEQYF. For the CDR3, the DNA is TGTGCCAGCAGCGTAGGTAGCACTTACGAGCAGTACTTC.

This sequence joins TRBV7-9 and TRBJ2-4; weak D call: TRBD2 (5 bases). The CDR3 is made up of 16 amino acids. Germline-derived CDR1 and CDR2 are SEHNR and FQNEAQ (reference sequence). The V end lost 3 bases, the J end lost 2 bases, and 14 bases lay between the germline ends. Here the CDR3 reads CASSFSAGITKNIQYF. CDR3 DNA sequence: TGTGCCAGCAGCTTTAGTGCCGGGATTACCAAAAACATTCAGTACTTC.

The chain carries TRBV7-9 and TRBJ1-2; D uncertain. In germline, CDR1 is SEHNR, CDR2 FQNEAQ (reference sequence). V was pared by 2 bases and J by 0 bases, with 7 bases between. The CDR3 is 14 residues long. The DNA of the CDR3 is TGTGCCAGCAGCTTACCCAGACCTAACTATGGCTACACCTTC. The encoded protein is CASSLPRPNYGYTF.

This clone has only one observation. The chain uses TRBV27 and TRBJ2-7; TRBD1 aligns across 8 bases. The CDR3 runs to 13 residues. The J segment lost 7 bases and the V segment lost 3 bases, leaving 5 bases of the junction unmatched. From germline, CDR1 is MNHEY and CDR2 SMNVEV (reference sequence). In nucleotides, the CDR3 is TGTGCCAGCAGTTTGATCGACAGGGGAGAGCAGTACTTC. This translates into CASSLIDRGEQYF.

The CDR3 sequence: CASSLGDRYNEQFF. In DNA form, the CDR3 reads TGTGCCAGCAGTTTAGGGGACAGATACAATGAGCAGTTCTTC. The V and J genes are TRBV27 and TRBJ2-1; 7 nucleotides align to TRBD1. V lost 2 bases and J lost 4; bases outside the gene matches: 2. This CDR3 is 14 amino acids long. Per the germline V gene, CDR1 is MNHEY and CDR2 is SMNVEV (reference sequence).

The CDR3 DNA reads TGTGCCAGCAGTTTAAGAAGGACAGGGCCAGGCTACGAGCAGTACTTC. Its translation is CASSLRRTGPGYEQYF. This chain links TRBV27 with TRBJ2-7, with 8 bases lining up with TRBD1. CDR3 length: 16 residues. Germline V CDR1 and CDR2: MNHEY, SMNVEV (reference sequence). Trimming at V came to 2 bases and at J to 3 bases, leaving 9 bases not matched to a gene.

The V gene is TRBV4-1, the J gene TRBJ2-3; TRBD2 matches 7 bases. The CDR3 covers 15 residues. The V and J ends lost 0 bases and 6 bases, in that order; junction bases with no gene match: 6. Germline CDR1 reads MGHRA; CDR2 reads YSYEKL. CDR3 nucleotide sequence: TGCGCCAGCAGCCAAGAATGGCGAGCGGGGGATACGCAGTATTTT. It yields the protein CASSQEWRAGDTQYF.

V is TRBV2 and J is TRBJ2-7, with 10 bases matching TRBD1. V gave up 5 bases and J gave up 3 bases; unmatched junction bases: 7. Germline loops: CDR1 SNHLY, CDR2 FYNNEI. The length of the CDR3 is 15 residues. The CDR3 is CASSPTGTGVYEQYF. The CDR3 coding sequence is TGTGCCAGCAGTCCTACCGGGACAGGGGTCTACGAGCAGTACTTC.

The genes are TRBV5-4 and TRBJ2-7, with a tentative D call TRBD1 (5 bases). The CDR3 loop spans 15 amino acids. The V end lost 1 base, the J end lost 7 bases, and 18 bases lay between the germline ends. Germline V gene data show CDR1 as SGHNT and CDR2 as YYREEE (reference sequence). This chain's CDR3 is CASSLRGGGVWEQYF. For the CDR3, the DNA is TGTGCCAGCAGCTTGAGGGGTGGTGGGGTGTGGGAGCAGTACTTC.

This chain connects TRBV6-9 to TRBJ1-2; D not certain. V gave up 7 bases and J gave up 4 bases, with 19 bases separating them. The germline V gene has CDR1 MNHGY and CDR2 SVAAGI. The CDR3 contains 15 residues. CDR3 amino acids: CASKSRPRPSYGYTF. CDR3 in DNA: TGTGCCAGCAAAAGCAGGCCCAGACCCTCCTATGGCTACACCTTC.

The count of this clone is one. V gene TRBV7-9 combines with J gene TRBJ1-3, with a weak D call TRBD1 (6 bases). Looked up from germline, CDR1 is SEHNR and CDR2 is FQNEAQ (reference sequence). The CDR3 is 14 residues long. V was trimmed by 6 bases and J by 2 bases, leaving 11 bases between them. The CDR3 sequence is CASRHRAPGNTIYF. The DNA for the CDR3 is TGTGCCAGCAGGCACAGGGCTCCTGGAAACACCATATATTTT.

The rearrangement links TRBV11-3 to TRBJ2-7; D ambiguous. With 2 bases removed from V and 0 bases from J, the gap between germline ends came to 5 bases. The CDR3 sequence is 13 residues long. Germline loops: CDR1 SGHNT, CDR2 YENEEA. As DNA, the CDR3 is TGTGCCAGCAGCTTATACAGCTCCTACGAGCAGTACTTC. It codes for CASSLYSSYEQYF.

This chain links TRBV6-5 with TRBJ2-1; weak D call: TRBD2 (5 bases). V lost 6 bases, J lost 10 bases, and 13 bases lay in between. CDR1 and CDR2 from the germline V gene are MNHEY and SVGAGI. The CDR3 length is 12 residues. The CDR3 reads CASRRESREQFF. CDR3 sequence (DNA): TGTGCCAGCAGGAGGGAGTCCAGGGAGCAGTTCTTC.

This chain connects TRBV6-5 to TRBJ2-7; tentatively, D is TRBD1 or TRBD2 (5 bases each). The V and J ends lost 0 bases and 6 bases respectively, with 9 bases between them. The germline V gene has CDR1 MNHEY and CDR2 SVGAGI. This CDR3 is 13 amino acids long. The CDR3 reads CASSYSGPLEQYF. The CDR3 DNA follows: TGTGCCAGCAGTTACTCGGGACCTCTCGAGCAGTACTTC.

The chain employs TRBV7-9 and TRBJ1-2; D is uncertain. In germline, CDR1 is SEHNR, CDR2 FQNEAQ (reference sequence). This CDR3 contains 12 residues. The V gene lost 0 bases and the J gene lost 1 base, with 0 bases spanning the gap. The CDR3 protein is CASSLANYGYTF. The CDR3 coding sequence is TGTGCCAGCAGCTTAGCTAACTATGGCTACACCTTC.

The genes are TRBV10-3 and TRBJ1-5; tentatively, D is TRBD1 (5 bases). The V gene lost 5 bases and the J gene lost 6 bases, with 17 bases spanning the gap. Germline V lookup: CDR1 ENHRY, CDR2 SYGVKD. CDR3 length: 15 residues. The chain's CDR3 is CAISPGEGTGQPQHF. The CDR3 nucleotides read TGTGCCATCAGTCCGGGAGAGGGAACAGGTCAGCCCCAGCATTTT.

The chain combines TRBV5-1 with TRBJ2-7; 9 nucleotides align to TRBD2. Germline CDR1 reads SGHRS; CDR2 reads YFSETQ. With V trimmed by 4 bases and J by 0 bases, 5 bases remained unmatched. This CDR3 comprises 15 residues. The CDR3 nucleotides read TGCGCCAGCAGCACGTCTAGCGGGGCCTCCTACGAGCAGTACTTC. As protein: CASSTSSGASYEQYF.

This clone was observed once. CDR3 DNA: TGTGCCAGCAGCTCCGGGACAGCCCGCTACGAGCAGTACTTC. Its protein product is CASSSGTARYEQYF. V is TRBV7-9 and J is TRBJ2-7; 7 bases are a match to TRBD1. This CDR3 is 14 amino acids long. CDR1 and CDR2 from the germline V gene are SEHNR and FQNEAQ (reference sequence). With V trimmed by 4 bases and J by 3 bases, 6 bases remained unmatched.

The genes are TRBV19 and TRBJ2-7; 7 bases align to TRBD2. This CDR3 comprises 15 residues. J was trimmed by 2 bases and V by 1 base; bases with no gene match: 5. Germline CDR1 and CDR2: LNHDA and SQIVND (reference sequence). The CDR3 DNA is TGTGCCAGTAGTATAGCCTCCGGGACTACCTACGAGCAGTACTTC. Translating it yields CASSIASGTTYEQYF.

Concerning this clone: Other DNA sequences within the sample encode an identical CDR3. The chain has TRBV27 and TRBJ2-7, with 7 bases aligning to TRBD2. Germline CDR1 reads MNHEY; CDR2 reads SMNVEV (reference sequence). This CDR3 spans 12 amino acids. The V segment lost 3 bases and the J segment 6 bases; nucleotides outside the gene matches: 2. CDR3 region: CASSLGGVEQYF. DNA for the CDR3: TGTGCCAGCAGTTTGGGAGGGGTCGAGCAGTACTTC.

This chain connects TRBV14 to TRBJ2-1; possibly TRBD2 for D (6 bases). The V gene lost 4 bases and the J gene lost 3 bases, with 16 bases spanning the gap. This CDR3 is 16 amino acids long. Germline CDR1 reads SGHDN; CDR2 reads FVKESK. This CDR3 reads CASSPAGRFIYNEQFF. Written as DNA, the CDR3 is TGTGCCAGCAGCCCCGCTGGGAGGTTCATCTACAATGAGCAGTTCTTC.

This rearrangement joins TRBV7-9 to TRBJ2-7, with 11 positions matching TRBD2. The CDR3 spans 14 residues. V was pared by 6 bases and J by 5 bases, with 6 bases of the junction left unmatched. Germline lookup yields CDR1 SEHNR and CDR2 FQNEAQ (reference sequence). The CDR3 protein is CASRPTSGSNEQYF. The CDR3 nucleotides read TGTGCCAGCAGGCCAACTAGCGGGAGCAACGAGCAGTACTTC.

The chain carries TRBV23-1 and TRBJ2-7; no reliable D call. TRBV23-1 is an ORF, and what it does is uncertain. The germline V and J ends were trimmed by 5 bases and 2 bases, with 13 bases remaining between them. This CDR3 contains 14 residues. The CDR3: CASSCKSRPYEQYF. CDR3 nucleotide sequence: TGCGCCAGCAGTTGCAAGTCGCGTCCCTACGAGCAGTACTTC.

This CDR3 reads CASSRPGQGEQYF. The CDR3 DNA reads as TGTGCCAGCAGCAGACCGGGACAGGGTGAGCAGTACTTC. The chain links TRBV5-5 to TRBJ2-7, with 9 nucleotides matching TRBD1. CDR1 and CDR2 from the germline V gene are SGHKS and YYEKEE (reference sequence). V lost 4 bases and J lost 7; bases outside the gene matches: 6. CDR3 length: 13 amino acids.

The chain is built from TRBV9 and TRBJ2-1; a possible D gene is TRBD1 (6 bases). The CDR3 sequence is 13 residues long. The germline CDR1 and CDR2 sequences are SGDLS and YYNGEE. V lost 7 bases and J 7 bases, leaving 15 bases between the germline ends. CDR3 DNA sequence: TGTGCCAGCCGCTCTGGGGGACAAAATGAGCAGTTCTTC. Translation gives CASRSGGQNEQFF.